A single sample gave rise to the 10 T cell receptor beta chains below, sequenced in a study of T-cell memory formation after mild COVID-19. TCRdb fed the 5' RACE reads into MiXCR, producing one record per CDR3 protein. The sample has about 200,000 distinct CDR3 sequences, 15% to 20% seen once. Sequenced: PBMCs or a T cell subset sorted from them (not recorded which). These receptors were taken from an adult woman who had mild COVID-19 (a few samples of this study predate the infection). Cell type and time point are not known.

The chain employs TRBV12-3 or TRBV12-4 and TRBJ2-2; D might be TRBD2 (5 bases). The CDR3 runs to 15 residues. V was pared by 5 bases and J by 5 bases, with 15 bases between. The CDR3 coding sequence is TGTGCCAGCAGTCCTGGTATACGGGGAACCGGGGAGCTGTTTTTT. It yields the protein CASSPGIRGTGELFF.

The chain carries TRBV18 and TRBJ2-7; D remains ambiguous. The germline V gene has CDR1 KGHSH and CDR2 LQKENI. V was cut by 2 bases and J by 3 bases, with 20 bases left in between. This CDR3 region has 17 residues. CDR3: CASSPLPPQLWGYEQYF. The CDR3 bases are TGTGCCAGCTCACCATTACCCCCGCAACTGTGGGGCTACGAGCAGTACTTC.

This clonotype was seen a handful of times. CDR3 protein: CASSPRGWAYTF. The DNA for the CDR3 is TGTGCCAGCAGTCCCCGGGGGTGGGCCTACACCTTC. The V gene is TRBV12-3 or TRBV12-4, the J gene TRBJ1-2; D perhaps matches TRBD1 (5 bases). The CDR3 runs 12 residues. V lost 5 bases and J lost 10, with 14 bases in between.

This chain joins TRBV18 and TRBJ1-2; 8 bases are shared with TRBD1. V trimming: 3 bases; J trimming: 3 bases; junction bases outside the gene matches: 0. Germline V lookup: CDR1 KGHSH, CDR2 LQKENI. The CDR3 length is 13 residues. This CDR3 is CASSPTGDYGYTF. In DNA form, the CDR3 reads TGTGCCAGCTCACCGACAGGGGACTATGGCTACACCTTC.

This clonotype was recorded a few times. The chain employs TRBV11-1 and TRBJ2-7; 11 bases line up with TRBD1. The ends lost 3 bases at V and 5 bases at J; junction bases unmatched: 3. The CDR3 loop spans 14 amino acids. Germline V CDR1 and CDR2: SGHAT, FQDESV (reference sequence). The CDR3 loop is CASSFRDRGNEQYF. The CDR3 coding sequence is TGTGCCAGCAGCTTCCGGGACAGGGGGAACGAGCAGTACTTC.

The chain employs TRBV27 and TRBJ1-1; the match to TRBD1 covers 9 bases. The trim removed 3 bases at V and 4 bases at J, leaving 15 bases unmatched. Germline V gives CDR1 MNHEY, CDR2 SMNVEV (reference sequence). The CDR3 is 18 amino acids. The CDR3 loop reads CASSFPSPGQGGSTEAFF. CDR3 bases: TGTGCCAGCAGTTTCCCCTCACCGGGACAGGGAGGTAGCACTGAAGCTTTCTTT.

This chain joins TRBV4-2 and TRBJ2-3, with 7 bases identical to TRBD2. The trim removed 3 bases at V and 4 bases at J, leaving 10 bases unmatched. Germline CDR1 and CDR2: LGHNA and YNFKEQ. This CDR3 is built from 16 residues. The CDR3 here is CASSQAVSSGPDTQYF. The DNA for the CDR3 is TGTGCCAGCAGCCAGGCTGTCTCTAGCGGTCCAGATACGCAGTATTTT.

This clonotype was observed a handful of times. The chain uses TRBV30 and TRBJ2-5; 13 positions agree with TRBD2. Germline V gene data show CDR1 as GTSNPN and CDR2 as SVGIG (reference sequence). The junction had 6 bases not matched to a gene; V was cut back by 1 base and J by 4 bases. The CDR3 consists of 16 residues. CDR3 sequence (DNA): TGTGCCTGGAGTGGACTAGCGGGGGGCGTAGGAGAGACCCAGTACTTC. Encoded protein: CAWSGLAGGVGETQYF.

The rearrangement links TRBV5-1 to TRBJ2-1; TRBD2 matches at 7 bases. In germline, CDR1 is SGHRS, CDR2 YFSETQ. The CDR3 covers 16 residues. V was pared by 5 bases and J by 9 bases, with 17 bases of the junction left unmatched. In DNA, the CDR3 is TGCGCCAGCAGTTTTGTGGCGGGGCCCCCGGGGGGTGAGCAGTTCTTC. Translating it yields CASSFVAGPPGGEQFF.

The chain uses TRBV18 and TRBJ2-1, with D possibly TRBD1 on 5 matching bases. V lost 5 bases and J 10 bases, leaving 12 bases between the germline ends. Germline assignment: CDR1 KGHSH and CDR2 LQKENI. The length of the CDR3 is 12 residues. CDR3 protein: CASSSTGKEQFF. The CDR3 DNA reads TGTGCCAGCTCATCCACAGGAAAAGAGCAGTTCTTC.